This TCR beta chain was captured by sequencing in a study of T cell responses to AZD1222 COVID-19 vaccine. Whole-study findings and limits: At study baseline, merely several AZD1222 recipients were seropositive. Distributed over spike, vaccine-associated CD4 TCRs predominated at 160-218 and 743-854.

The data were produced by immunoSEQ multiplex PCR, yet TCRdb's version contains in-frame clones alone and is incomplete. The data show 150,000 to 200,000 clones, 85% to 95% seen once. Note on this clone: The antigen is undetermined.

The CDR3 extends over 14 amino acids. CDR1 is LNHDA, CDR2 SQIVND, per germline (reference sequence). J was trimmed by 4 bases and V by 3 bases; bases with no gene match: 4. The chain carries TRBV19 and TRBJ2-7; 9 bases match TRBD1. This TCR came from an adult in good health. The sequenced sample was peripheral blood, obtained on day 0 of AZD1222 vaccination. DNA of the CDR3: TGTGCCAGTAGTATTCCGGGACAGGGATACGAGCAGTACTTC. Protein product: CASSIPGQGYEQYF. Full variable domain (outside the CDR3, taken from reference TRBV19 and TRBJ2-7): DGGITQSPKYLFRKEGQNVTLSCEQNLNHDAMYWYRQDPGQGLRLIYYSQIVNDFQKGDIAEGYSVSREKKESFPLTVTSAQKNPTAFYLCASSIPGQGYEQYFGPGTRLTVT.